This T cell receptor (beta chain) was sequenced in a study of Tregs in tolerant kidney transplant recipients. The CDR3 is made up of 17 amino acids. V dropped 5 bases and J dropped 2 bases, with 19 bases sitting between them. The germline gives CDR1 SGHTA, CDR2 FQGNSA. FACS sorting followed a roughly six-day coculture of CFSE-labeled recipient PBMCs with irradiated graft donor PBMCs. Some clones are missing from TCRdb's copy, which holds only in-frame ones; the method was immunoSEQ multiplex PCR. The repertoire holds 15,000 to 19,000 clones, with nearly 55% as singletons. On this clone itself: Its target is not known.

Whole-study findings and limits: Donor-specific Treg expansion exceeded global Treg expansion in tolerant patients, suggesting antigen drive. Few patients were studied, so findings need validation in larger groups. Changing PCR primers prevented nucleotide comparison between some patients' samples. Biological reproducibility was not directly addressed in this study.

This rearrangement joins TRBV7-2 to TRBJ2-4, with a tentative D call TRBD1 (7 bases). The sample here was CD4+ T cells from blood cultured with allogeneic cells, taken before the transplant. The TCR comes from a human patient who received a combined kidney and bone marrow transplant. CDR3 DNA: TGTGCCAGCAGCCCTACGGAGGGGGCCTTATCCAAAAACATTCAGTACTTC. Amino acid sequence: CASSPTEGALSKNIQYF.